What follows are 10 T cell receptor beta chains derived from one specimen sequenced in a study of shared clonotypes between healthy human individuals. Data came from immunoSEQ multiplex PCR; TCRdb stores just in-frame clones and leaves some out. The data show 2 million to 2.5 million clones, roughly 92% seen once. The specimen was naive CD4+ T cells from PBMCs. Subset noted: CD45RA+ positively selected. The receptors shown here come from a young man in good health. Some clones in this sample may be carry-over from other donors' samples.

This chain links TRBV7-9 with TRBJ2-3; D not certain. Germline V gene lookup returns CDR1 SEHNR and CDR2 FQNEAQ (reference sequence). Trimming cost V 1 base and J 5 bases, with 22 bases left between them. The CDR3 is 18 residues long. For the CDR3, the DNA is TGTGCCAGCAGCTTAGATAAAGATACCGGGTCTCCTAGAGATACGCAGTATTTT. Its translation: CASSLDKDTGSPRDTQYF.

To note about this clone: Other nucleotide sequences in the sample specify the same CDR3. This rearrangement joins TRBV20-1 to TRBJ2-7; D is ambiguous. The CDR3 loop spans 11 amino acids. Germline V lookup: CDR1 DFQATT, CDR2 SNEGSKA (reference sequence). V lost 3 bases and J 2 bases, leaving 5 bases between the germline ends. The CDR3 DNA follows: TGCAGTGCTAGGACTGCCTACGAGCAGTACTTC. This codes for CSARTAYEQYF.

V usage is TRBV2 and J usage is TRBJ2-2; a possible D gene is TRBD1 (6 bases). The V and J ends lost 4 bases and 2 bases respectively, with 17 bases between them. CDR1 SNHLY and CDR2 FYNNEI come from the germline V gene. The CDR3 has 17 amino acids. The CDR3 DNA is TGTGCCAGCAGTGTTAAGGGGGTTTGGGGAAACACCGGGGAGCTGTTTTTT. Translation gives CASSVKGVWGNTGELFF. The whole variable domain, filled in from reference TRBV2 and TRBJ2-2, reads EPEVTQTPSHQVTQMGQEVILRCVPISNHLYFYWYRQILGQKVEFLVSFYNNEISEKSEIFDDQFSVERPDGSNFTLKIRSTKLEDSAMYFCASSVKGVWGNTGELFFGEGSRLTVL.

The J gene is TRBJ2-5, the V gene TRBV30; either TRBD1 or TRBD2 may supply D (6 bases each). The J call may be in error: the DNA end matches TRBJ2-7 better. The CDR3 is 12 residues long. Germline CDR1 and CDR2: GTSNPN and SVGIG (reference sequence). CDR3 DNA sequence: TGTGCCTGGAGTGTAAGGGGGGACGAGCAGTACTTC. Its protein is CAWSVRGDEQYF.

As regards this clone: Different DNA sequences within this sample yield the same CDR3. V usage is TRBV5-1 and J usage is TRBJ1-3; D ambiguous. CDR1 and CDR2 from the germline V gene are SGHRS and YFSETQ. V gave up 1 base and J gave up 0 bases, with 8 bases separating them. The CDR3 contains 15 residues. In DNA form, the CDR3 reads TGCGCCAGCAGCTTGACGGGCAGCTCTGGAAACACCATATATTTT. Translated: CASSLTGSSGNTIYF.

This clone was observed a single time. The rearrangement joins TRBV29-1 to TRBJ2-1, with 7 bases that match TRBD2. There are 16 residues in the CDR3. V gave up 5 bases and J gave up 0 bases; unmatched junction bases: 10. Germline CDR1 is SQVTM and CDR2 is ANQGSEA. CDR3 DNA: TGCAGCGTTTCAACCCTGACTAGCTCCTCCTACAATGAGCAGTTCTTC. This translates into CSVSTLTSSSYNEQFF.

The chain joins TRBV5-1 to TRBJ1-2; D is uncertain. The CDR3 contains 14 residues. Between the trimmed V and J ends, which lost 3 bases and 8 bases, there was a span of 17 bases. The germline V gene has CDR1 SGHRS and CDR2 YFSETQ. CDR3 protein: CASSWAGREAGYTF. The CDR3 DNA sequence: TGCGCCAGCAGCTGGGCGGGCCGAGAAGCGGGCTACACCTTC.

The CDR3 DNA reads as TGTGCCAGCAGCCATACCATCCCCAGGTTCTTC. Translation gives CASSHTIPRFF. This chain links TRBV7-9 with TRBJ2-1; D is uncertain. CDR3 size: 11 residues. Germline V gene sequence: CDR1 SEHNR, CDR2 FQNEAQ (reference sequence). With 5 bases removed from V and 15 bases from J, the gap between germline ends came to 14 bases.

The rearrangement uses TRBV27 and TRBJ2-7, with D uncertain. Germline V gives CDR1 MNHEY, CDR2 SMNVEV (reference sequence). Trimming shortened V by 5 bases and J by 7 bases, and 15 bases separated the two germline ends. The CDR3 has 13 residues. The CDR3 sequence: CASSPHTTDEQYF. The CDR3, as DNA: TGTGCCAGCAGTCCGCATACAACGGATGAGCAGTACTTC.

On this clone: Additional DNA sequences in this sample encode the identical CDR3. The rearrangement links TRBV9 to TRBJ2-5; no definite D call. CDR1 is SGDLS and CDR2 is YYNGEE in the germline V gene. Between the trimmed V and J ends, which lost 0 bases and 1 base, there was a span of 7 bases. CDR3 length: 14 amino acids. The CDR3 is CASSVGASQETQYF. The DNA of the CDR3 is TGTGCCAGCAGCGTAGGGGCTAGCCAAGAGACCCAGTACTTC.